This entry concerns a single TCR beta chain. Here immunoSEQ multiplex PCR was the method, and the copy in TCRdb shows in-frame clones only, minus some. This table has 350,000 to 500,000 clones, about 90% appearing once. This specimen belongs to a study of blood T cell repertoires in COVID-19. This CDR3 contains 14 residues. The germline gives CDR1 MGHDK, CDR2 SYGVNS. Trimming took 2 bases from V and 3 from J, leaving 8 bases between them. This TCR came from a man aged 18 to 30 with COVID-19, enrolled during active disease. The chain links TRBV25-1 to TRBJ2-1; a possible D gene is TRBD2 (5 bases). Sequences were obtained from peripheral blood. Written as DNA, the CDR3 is TGTGCCAGCAGTGAAGTCGGGATCTACAATGAGCAGTTCTTC. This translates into CASSEVGIYNEQFF.